The 10 T cell receptor beta chains listed next were all sequenced from one sample in a study of sequential checkpoint blockade in melanoma. Treatment indicated: randomized to nivolumab then ipilimumab (arm A) or the reverse (arm B). Repertoires were generated with immunoSEQ multiplex PCR, while TCRdb's copy carries only in-frame clones and drops some. This repertoire shows more than 6,000 clones, 48% found once; its top ten account for roughly a quarter. Here the sequenced sample was CD8+ T cells sorted from blood (inferred from file names), taken from a patient given nivolumab and ipilimumab in sequence. The receptors were gathered from a human patient with melanoma. Some clones in this sample may be carry-over from other donors' samples.

The V call is TRBV7-3, the J call TRBJ1-1, with a tentative D call TRBD1 (6 bases). There are 17 residues in the CDR3. V was cut by 3 bases and J by 1 base, with 18 bases left in between. Germline loops: CDR1 SGHTA, CDR2 FQGTGA. The CDR3 DNA follows: TGTGCCAGCAGCTTTGGGGGCCCTCCCTCGGGGAACACTGAAGCTTTCTTT. Protein sequence: CASSFGGPPSGNTEAFF.

The chain uses TRBV6-5 and TRBJ2-1, with 7 bases identical to TRBD2. With 0 bases clipped from V and 8 bases from J, the junction kept 10 bases outside the gene matches. Germline lookup yields CDR1 MNHEY and CDR2 SVGAGI. This CDR3 is built from 16 residues. The DNA of the CDR3 is TGTGCCAGCAGTTACTCGTGGAGGGAGGGTGCCCATGAGCAGTTCTTC. It codes for CASSYSWREGAHEQFF.

The V gene is TRBV5-5, the J gene TRBJ1-4, with 7 bases fitting TRBD1. This CDR3 is built from 17 residues. V was pared by 1 base and J by 0 bases, with 6 bases of the junction left unmatched. Germline V CDR1 and CDR2: SGHKS, YYEKEE (reference sequence). The CDR3 coding sequence is TGTGCCAGCAGCTTGACCTATCAGGGGGCAACTAATGAAAAACTGTTTTTT. This encodes CASSLTYQGATNEKLFF.

This clone was counted between two and nine times. V and J are TRBV12-5 and TRBJ1-2; 9 nucleotides agree with TRBD1. The germline V gene encodes CDR1 LGHNT and CDR2 FRNRAP. With 3 bases clipped from V and 5 bases from J, the junction kept 10 bases outside the gene matches. CDR3 length equals 16 residues. DNA for the CDR3: TGTGCTAGTGGTTTAAACACAGGGGGCTGGTGGTATGGCTACACCTTC. This translates into CASGLNTGGWWYGYTF. Drawing the rest from reference TRBV12-5 and TRBJ1-2, the complete variable domain is DARVTQTPRHKVTEMGQEVTMRCQPILGHNTVFWYRQTMMQGLELLAYFRNRAPLDDSGMPKDRFSAEMPDATLATLKIQPSEPRDSAVYFCASGLNTGGWWYGYTFGSGTRLTVV.

This clone was seen a few times. The chain is built from TRBV5-4 and TRBJ2-7; no firm D call. Trimming took off 1 base at V and 5 bases at J, with 13 bases between the two ends. The CDR3 is made up of 14 amino acids. CDR1 SGHNT and CDR2 YYREEE come from the germline V gene (reference sequence). CDR3 sequence: CASSLTIGANEQYF. The CDR3 DNA sequence: TGTGCCAGCAGCTTGACCATTGGTGCTAACGAGCAGTACTTC.

This clone is a singleton in its sample. The chain couples TRBV15 to TRBJ1-1; D possibly corresponds to TRBD1 (6 bases). Trimming took off 0 bases at V and 10 bases at J, with 24 bases between the two ends. Per the germline V gene, CDR1 is LNHNV and CDR2 is YYDKDF (reference sequence). The CDR3 is made up of 17 amino acids. CDR3 bases: TGTGCCACCAGCAGAGATAAGGGGGGGGCGCATAGGTCCCGAGCTTTCTTT. Protein sequence: CATSRDKGGAHRSRAFF.

The rearrangement uses TRBV9 and TRBJ2-7; D possibly corresponds to TRBD1 (6 bases). The V end lost 1 base, the J end lost 1 base, and 9 bases lay between the germline ends. The germline gives CDR1 SGDLS, CDR2 YYNGEE. The CDR3 is made up of 14 amino acids. CDR3 region: CASSVQDSSYEQYF. CDR3 DNA sequence: TGTGCCAGCAGCGTACAGGACAGTTCCTACGAGCAGTACTTC.

The rearrangement links TRBV4-3 to TRBJ2-7, with a tentative D call TRBD2 (6 bases). V lost 2 bases and J 2 bases, leaving 10 bases between the germline ends. This CDR3 is built from 14 residues. Germline-derived CDR1 and CDR2 are LGHNA and YSLEER. The CDR3 bases are TGCGCCAGCAGCCAAAATCGGGGGACCTACGAGCAGTACTTC. This translates into CASSQNRGTYEQYF.

This sequence joins TRBV7-3 and TRBJ2-1; the match to TRBD2 covers 14 bases. V lost 5 bases and J lost 9; bases outside the gene matches: 6. This CDR3 contains 15 residues. The germline gives CDR1 SGHTA, CDR2 FQGTGA. CDR3 in DNA: TGTGCCAGCAGCCCGACTAGCGGGGGGGCTGGTGAGCAGTTCTTC. Amino acid sequence: CASSPTSGGAGEQFF.

The V and J genes are TRBV5-1 and TRBJ1-1; 10 nucleotides match TRBD1. The CDR3 totals 18 residues. V was clipped by 4 bases and J by 5 bases; unmatched bases: 17. In germline, CDR1 is SGHRS, CDR2 YFSETQ. The CDR3 is CASSAYLDRGLRETEAFF. The CDR3 nucleotides are TGCGCCAGCAGCGCTTACCTGGACAGGGGGTTGAGGGAGACTGAAGCTTTCTTT. The full variable domain, with the rest looked up from reference TRBV5-1 and TRBJ1-1, is KAGVTQTPRYLIKTRGQQVTLSCSPISGHRSVSWYQQTPGQGLQFLFEYFSETQRNKGNFPGRFSGRQFSNSRSEMNVSTLELGDSALYLCASSAYLDRGLRETEAFFGQGTRLTVV.